This T cell receptor beta chain emerged from a study of T cell responses to AZD1222 COVID-19 vaccine. Notes on the study in general: Once two AZD1222 doses were given, Spike-specific TCR breadth and depth went up.

On this clone: The antigen remains unidentified.

The assay was immunoSEQ multiplex PCR, and TCRdb's table has in-frame clones only and misses some. This table has about 140,000 clones, 80% to 95% appearing once. The clonotype comes from an adult in good health. The sequences come from peripheral blood, collected on day 0 of AZD1222 vaccination.

The CDR3 is CASSPTGGGAFF. The CDR3 bases are TGTGCCAGCAGCCCAACGGGAGGAGGAGCTTTCTTT. The V call is TRBV9, the J call TRBJ1-1; D not resolved. The CDR3 length is 12 residues. V was shortened by 4 bases and J by 10 bases, with 14 bases between the two germline ends. Germline-derived CDR1 and CDR2 are SGDLS and YYNGEE.